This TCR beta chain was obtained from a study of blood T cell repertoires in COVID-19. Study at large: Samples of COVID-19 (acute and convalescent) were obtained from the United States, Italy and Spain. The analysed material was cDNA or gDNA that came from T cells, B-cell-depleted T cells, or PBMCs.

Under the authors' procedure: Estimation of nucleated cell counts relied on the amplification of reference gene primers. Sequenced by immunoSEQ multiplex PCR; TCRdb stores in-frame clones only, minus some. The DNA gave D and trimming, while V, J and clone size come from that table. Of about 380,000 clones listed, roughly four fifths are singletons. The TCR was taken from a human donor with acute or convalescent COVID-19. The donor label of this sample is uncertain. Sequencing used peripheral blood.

This CDR3 is CATGRLGVGYEQYF. In DNA, the CDR3 is TGTGCCACTGGCCGTTTAGGGGTGGGGTACGAGCAGTACTTC. The chain joins TRBV7-2 to TRBJ2-7; tentatively, D is TRBD1 (5 bases). V shed 10 bases and J shed 4 bases, with 20 bases lying between them. The CDR3 length is 14 residues. Per the germline V gene, CDR1 is SGHTA and CDR2 is FQGNSA. Full variable domain (outside the CDR3, taken from reference TRBV7-2 and TRBJ2-7): GAGVSQSPSNKVTEKGKDVELRCDPISGHTALYWYRQSLGQGLEFLIYFQGNSAPDKSGLPSDRFSAERTGGSVSTLTIQRTQQEDSAVYLCATGRLGVGYEQYFGPGTRLTVT.